Following are 25 T cell receptor beta chains from one sample sequenced in a study of sequential checkpoint blockade in melanoma. The treatment was: randomized to nivolumab then ipilimumab (arm A) or the reverse (arm B). Generated by immunoSEQ multiplex PCR, the TCRdb table keeps only in-frame clones and is missing some. The data contain approximately 7,500 clones, 50% to 60% of them singletons. The sequences come from CD8+ T cells sorted from blood (inferred from file names), collected from a patient given nivolumab and ipilimumab in sequence. Every receptor here comes from a human donor with melanoma.

This clone has just a few counts. The gene calls are TRBV9 and TRBJ2-2; 10 positions agree with TRBD2. Germline loops: CDR1 SGDLS, CDR2 YYNGEE. After removal of 3 bases from V and 2 bases from J, the junction contained 7 bases not matched to a gene. The CDR3 has 17 amino acids. CDR3 residues: CASSAHRTSGNTGELFF. CDR3 DNA sequence: TGTGCCAGCAGCGCCCATCGGACTAGCGGAAACACCGGGGAGCTGTTTTTT. Looking up the rest from reference TRBV9 and TRBJ2-2 gives the full variable domain: DSGVTQTPKHLITATGQRVTLRCSPRSGDLSVYWYQQSLDQGLQFLIQYYNGEERAKGNILERFSAQQFPDLHSELNLSSLELGDSALYFCASSAHRTSGNTGELFFGEGSRLTVL.

The rearrangement uses TRBV28 and TRBJ2-7; 8 nucleotides align to TRBD2. The V and J ends lost 2 bases and 2 bases, in that order; junction bases with no gene match: 8. The CDR3 spans 16 residues. Germline V gene sequence: CDR1 MDHEN, CDR2 SYDVKM. CDR3 region: CASSLRLVGGAYEQYF. In DNA, the CDR3 is TGTGCCAGCAGTTTACGACTGGTCGGGGGGGCCTACGAGCAGTACTTC.

The gene calls are TRBV9 and TRBJ1-4, with a possible D match to TRBD1 (5 bases). The CDR3 runs 16 residues. Germline CDR1 is SGDLS and CDR2 is YYNGEE. The germline V and J ends were trimmed by 3 bases and 2 bases, with 14 bases remaining between them. The CDR3 DNA reads as TGTGCCAGCAGCGCTGATGGTCGGGGGACTAATGAAAAACTGTTTTTT. Protein product: CASSADGRGTNEKLFF. Variable domain in full (rest from reference TRBV9 and TRBJ1-4): DSGVTQTPKHLITATGQRVTLRCSPRSGDLSVYWYQQSLDQGLQFLIQYYNGEERAKGNILERFSAQQFPDLHSELNLSSLELGDSALYFCASSADGRGTNEKLFFGSGTQLSVL.

This chain links TRBV29-1 with TRBJ2-7; D is uncertain. CDR3 length: 13 amino acids. Germline V lookup: CDR1 SQVTM, CDR2 ANQGSEA. V was cut by 3 bases and J by 0 bases, with 9 bases left in between. CDR3 nucleotides: TGCAGCGTTGAGGGCACGGACTCCTACGAGCAGTACTTC. Translation: CSVEGTDSYEQYF.

This clone appeared once. The rearrangement joins TRBV6-4 to TRBJ1-5; D not resolved. The ends were cut back, 0 bases at V and 7 bases at J, with 10 bases in the middle. The germline CDR1 and CDR2 sequences are MRHNA and SNTAGT. CDR3 size: 14 residues. DNA of the CDR3: TGTGCCAGCAGTGACTCCGAGGGAGCGCAGCCCCAGCATTTT. Translation: CASSDSEGAQPQHF.

CDR3 protein: CASKVYDHREIEAFF. CDR3 nucleotides: TGTGCCAGTAAAGTGTACGATCACCGCGAAATTGAAGCTTTCTTT. V and J are TRBV19 and TRBJ1-1; D unresolved. The CDR3 contains 15 residues. The V end lost 7 bases, the J end lost 7 bases, and 22 bases lay between the germline ends. Germline assignment: CDR1 LNHDA and CDR2 SQIVND (reference sequence).

This clone was seen a few times. This sequence joins TRBV11-3 and TRBJ1-6; 7 bases agree with TRBD1. J lost 6 bases, V lost 4 bases, and 9 bases had no gene match. The CDR3 has 16 residues. Germline V lookup: CDR1 SGHNT, CDR2 YENEEA. CDR3 nucleotides: TGTGCCAGCAGCTCACGGTCCGGGACAGTTAATTCACCCCTCCACTTT. It yields the protein CASSSRSGTVNSPLHF.

This sequence joins TRBV28 and TRBJ2-7, with 11 bases lining up with TRBD1. J gave up 2 bases and V 6 bases, and 3 bases lay outside the gene matches. Germline V gene data show CDR1 as MDHEN and CDR2 as SYDVKM. The CDR3 runs to 14 residues. CDR3 nucleotides: TGTGCCAGCAGGGGGGGACAGGGGGCCTACGAGCAGTACTTC. Translated: CASRGGQGAYEQYF.

This clone counts as medium-sized (0.01 to 0.1%). This chain connects TRBV28 to TRBJ2-7; 7 nucleotides align to TRBD2. The CDR3 extends over 14 amino acids. V dropped 5 bases and J dropped 5; count of bases not matched to a gene: 9. Germline lookup yields CDR1 MDHEN and CDR2 SYDVKM. The CDR3 here is CASSGYGGEHEQYF. CDR3 coding DNA: TGTGCCAGCAGTGGGTATGGGGGGGAGCACGAGCAGTACTTC.

This clone was seen a few times. This chain connects TRBV4-1 to TRBJ1-6; D might be TRBD1 (6 bases). The V gene lost 3 bases and the J gene lost 8 bases, with 14 bases spanning the gap. CDR3 length: 15 amino acids. Germline values: CDR1 MGHRA, CDR2 YSYEKL. DNA for the CDR3: TGCGCCAGCAGCCACTTCAGGGGAGAGGATTCACCCCTCCACTTT. Translating it yields CASSHFRGEDSPLHF.

The V gene is TRBV19, the J gene TRBJ1-1; 7 bases are shared with TRBD1. Per the germline V gene, CDR1 is LNHDA and CDR2 is SQIVND (reference sequence). With 4 bases clipped from V and 5 bases from J, the junction kept 4 bases outside the gene matches. This CDR3 has 13 residues. This CDR3 is CASSTGGRTEAFF. CDR3 DNA: TGTGCCAGTAGTACAGGGGGTCGAACTGAAGCTTTCTTT.

By share, this clone counts as large (0.1 to 1%). The chain joins TRBV5-4 to TRBJ1-2, with D uncertain. The germline V and J ends were trimmed by 4 bases and 8 bases, with 15 bases remaining between them. Germline CDR1 and CDR2: SGHNT and YYREEE (reference sequence). There are 13 residues in the CDR3. For the CDR3, the DNA is TGTGCCAGCAGCCCTGGGAGGCGGGAGGGCTACACCTTC. Protein product: CASSPGRREGYTF.

The chain uses TRBV27 and TRBJ1-6; TRBD1 matches 7 bases. The CDR3 covers 13 residues. J gave up 14 bases and V 4 bases, and 8 bases lay outside the gene matches. Germline-derived CDR1 and CDR2 are MNHEY and SMNVEV (reference sequence). For the CDR3, the DNA is TGTGCCAGCAGTTCCAACAGGGGTTTGGCCCTCCACTTT. Its translation is CASSSNRGLALHF.

The chain is built from TRBV5-4 and TRBJ2-6; a possible D gene is TRBD2 (7 bases). Germline V gene data show CDR1 as SGHNT and CDR2 as YYREEE (reference sequence). The CDR3 has 16 residues. Between the trimmed V and J ends, which lost 5 bases and 0 bases, there was a span of 12 bases. CDR3 loop: CASRREGDSGANVLTF. CDR3 in DNA: TGTGCCAGCAGGAGGGAGGGGGACTCTGGGGCCAACGTCCTGACTTTC.

The CDR3 nucleotides are TGTGCCAGCAGTGAGGGGGACAGCTCCTACGAGCAGTACTTC. This encodes CASSEGDSSYEQYF. This chain uses TRBV2 with TRBJ2-7, with 7 bases fitting TRBD1. The germline gives CDR1 SNHLY, CDR2 FYNNEI. V was pared by 3 bases and J by 0 bases, with 2 bases of the junction left unmatched. The CDR3 totals 14 residues.

Relative to its sample, this clone is medium-sized (0.01 to 0.1%). The V call is TRBV6-6, the J call TRBJ1-2; 8 bases are a match to TRBD1. This CDR3 comprises 15 residues. The trim removed 7 bases at V and 5 bases at J, leaving 12 bases unmatched. Germline values: CDR1 MNHNY, CDR2 SVGAGI (reference sequence). CDR3 region: CASNEQGQGPYGYTF. The CDR3 nucleotides read TGTGCCAGCAACGAACAAGGACAGGGTCCTTATGGCTACACCTTC.

The chain is built from TRBV11-3 and TRBJ2-1, with 8 bases that match TRBD2. This CDR3 is built from 14 residues. The J segment lost 6 bases and the V segment lost 4 bases, leaving 5 bases of the junction unmatched. Germline-derived CDR1 and CDR2 are SGHNT and YENEEA. CDR3: CASSSPGGGNEQFF. DNA of the CDR3: TGTGCCAGCAGCTCCCCGGGGGGGGGCAATGAGCAGTTCTTC.

V gene TRBV7-9 combines with J gene TRBJ1-4; maybe TRBD1 (5 bases). Germline CDR1 and CDR2: SEHNR and FQNEAQ (reference sequence). With 4 bases removed from V and 0 bases from J, the gap between germline ends came to 12 bases. The CDR3 is made up of 16 amino acids. The CDR3: CASSSRQPATNEKLFF. In DNA, the CDR3 is TGTGCCAGCAGCTCACGACAGCCTGCAACTAATGAAAAACTGTTTTTT.

V is TRBV27 and J is TRBJ1-5; D is possibly TRBD1 (6 bases). The V gene lost 6 bases and the J gene lost 7 bases, with 16 bases spanning the gap. CDR3 size: 14 residues. CDR1 MNHEY and CDR2 SMNVEV come from the germline V gene (reference sequence). The CDR3 reads CASRMTGSGQPQHF. Written as DNA, the CDR3 is TGTGCCAGCAGGATGACAGGTTCAGGGCAGCCCCAGCATTTT.

The CDR3 here is CASSQDGTDFYGYTF. DNA for the CDR3: TGTGCCAGCAGCCAAGATGGGACAGACTTCTATGGCTACACCTTC. The chain is built from TRBV4-2 and TRBJ1-2, with 7 nucleotides matching TRBD1. The junction had 5 bases not matched to a gene; V was cut back by 0 bases and J by 4 bases. The length of the CDR3 is 15 residues. Germline V CDR1 and CDR2: LGHNA, YNFKEQ.

This clone occurred a few times. The V call is TRBV9, the J call TRBJ2-7; D is possibly TRBD2 (6 bases). Trimming removed 3 bases at V and 7 bases at J, with 14 bases between. The germline gives CDR1 SGDLS, CDR2 YYNGEE. This CDR3 region has 13 residues. The CDR3 is CASSGDVAGEQYF. The CDR3 bases are TGTGCCAGCAGCGGCGATGTGGCGGGGGAGCAGTACTTC.

The chain recombines TRBV5-6 with TRBJ2-7; 7 bases map to TRBD2. Per the germline V gene, CDR1 is SGHDT and CDR2 is YYEEEE. This CDR3 has 14 residues. Unmatched junction bases numbered 6, after V lost 1 base and J lost 5 bases. The DNA for the CDR3 is TGTGCCAGCAGCTTGATTCGGGGGGTGCACGAGCAGTACTTC. Its translation is CASSLIRGVHEQYF.

The CDR3 DNA sequence: TGTGCCAGCTCGCCCGGACAGACCTACGAGCAGTACTTC. It translates to CASSPGQTYEQYF. The rearrangement uses TRBV19 and TRBJ2-7; TRBD1 is a possible D gene (6 bases). This CDR3 region has 13 residues. V lost 9 bases and J 2 bases, leaving 14 bases between the germline ends. Germline CDR1 is LNHDA and CDR2 is SQIVND (reference sequence).

The rearrangement joins TRBV7-3 to TRBJ2-7; 11 bases align to TRBD1. Per the germline V gene, CDR1 is SGHTA and CDR2 is FQGTGA. V lost 7 bases to trimming and J lost 4 bases; unmatched junction nucleotides: 24. CDR3 length equals 20 residues. In DNA form, the CDR3 reads TGTGCCAGCACCAAAAGGAGGGACAGGGGGTACCCTGCGGTGATATACGAGCAGTACTTC. The encoded protein is CASTKRRDRGYPAVIYEQYF.

The chain links TRBV7-8 to TRBJ1-4; the match to TRBD1 covers 9 bases. Germline CDR1 SGHVS, CDR2 FQNEAQ. Trimming took 5 bases from V and 6 from J; bases not matched to a gene: 7. CDR3 length: 15 amino acids. The CDR3 nucleotides are TGTGCCAGCAGCGTCACCGGGACAGGGTATGAAAAACTGTTTTTT. This translates into CASSVTGTGYEKLFF.